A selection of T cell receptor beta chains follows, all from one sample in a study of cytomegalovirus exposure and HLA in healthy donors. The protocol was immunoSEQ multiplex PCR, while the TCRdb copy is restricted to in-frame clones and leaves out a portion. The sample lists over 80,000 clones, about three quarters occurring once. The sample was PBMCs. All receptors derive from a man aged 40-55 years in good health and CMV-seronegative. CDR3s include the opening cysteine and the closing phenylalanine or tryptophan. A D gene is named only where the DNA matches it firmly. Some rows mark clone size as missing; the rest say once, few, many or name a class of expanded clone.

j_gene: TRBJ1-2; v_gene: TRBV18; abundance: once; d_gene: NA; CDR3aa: CASSPFNRDPPGYGYTF; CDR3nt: TGTGCCAGCTCACCGTTCAACAGGGATCCACCAGGCTATGGCTACACCTTC
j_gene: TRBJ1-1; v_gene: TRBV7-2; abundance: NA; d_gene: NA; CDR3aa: CASSSLFRGQTFF; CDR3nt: TGTGCCAGCAGCTCCCTTTTTCGGGGACAAACTTTCTTT
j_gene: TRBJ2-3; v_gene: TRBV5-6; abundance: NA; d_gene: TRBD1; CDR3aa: CASGGETGGQDTQYF; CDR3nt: TGTGCCAGCGGCGGGGAAACAGGGGGCCAAGATACGCAGTATTTT
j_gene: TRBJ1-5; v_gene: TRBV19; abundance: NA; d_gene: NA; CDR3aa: CASLGVTRTVGVSPQHF; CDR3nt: TGTGCCAGTCTAGGGGTGACGAGAACTGTCGGAGTCAGCCCCCAGCATTTT
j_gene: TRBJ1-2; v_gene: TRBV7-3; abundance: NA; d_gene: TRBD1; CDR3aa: CASSLGQGDGYTF; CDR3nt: TGTGCCAGCAGCTTAGGACAGGGAGATGGCTACACCTTC
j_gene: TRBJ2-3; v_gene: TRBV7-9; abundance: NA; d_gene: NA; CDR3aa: CASSLSGDIDTQYF; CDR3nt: TGTGCCAGCAGCTTATCAGGGGACATAGATACGCAGTATTTT
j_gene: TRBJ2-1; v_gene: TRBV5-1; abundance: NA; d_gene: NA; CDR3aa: CASSPTFDEQFF; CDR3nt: TGCGCCAGCAGCCCAACTTTCGATGAGCAGTTCTTC
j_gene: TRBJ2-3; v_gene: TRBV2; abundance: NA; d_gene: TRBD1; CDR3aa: CASSDDDRGETDTQYF; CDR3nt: TGTGCCAGCAGCGACGACGACAGGGGAGAAACAGATACGCAGTATTTT
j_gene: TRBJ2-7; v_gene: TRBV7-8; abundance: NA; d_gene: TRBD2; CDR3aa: CASSLNPSGRYEQYF; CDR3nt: TGTGCCAGCAGCTTAAACCCTAGCGGGAGATACGAGCAGTACTTC
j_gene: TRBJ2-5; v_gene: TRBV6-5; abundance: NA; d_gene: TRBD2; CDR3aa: CASSYPTSGGQETQYF; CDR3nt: TGTGCCAGCAGTTACCCGACTAGCGGGGGGCAAGAGACCCAGTACTTC
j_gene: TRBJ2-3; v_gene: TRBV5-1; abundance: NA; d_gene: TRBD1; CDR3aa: CASSLAPMDRVKDTQYF; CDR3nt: TGCGCCAGCAGCTTGGCTCCAATGGACAGGGTTAAAGATACGCAGTATTTT
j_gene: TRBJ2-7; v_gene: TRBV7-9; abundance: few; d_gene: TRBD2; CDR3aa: CASSIGLAGDREQYF; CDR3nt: TGTGCCAGCAGCATTGGACTAGCGGGGGATCGCGAGCAGTACTTC
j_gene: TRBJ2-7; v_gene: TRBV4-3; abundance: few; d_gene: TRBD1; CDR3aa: CASSHRQGASPYEQYF; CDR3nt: TGCGCCAGCAGCCATCGACAGGGAGCTTCTCCCTACGAGCAGTACTTC
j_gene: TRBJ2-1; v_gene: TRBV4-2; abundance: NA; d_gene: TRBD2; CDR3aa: CASSQVNSGGAGPPDEQFF; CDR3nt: TGTGCCAGCAGCCAAGTGAATAGCGGGGGGGCAGGGCCCCCGGATGAGCAGTTCTTC
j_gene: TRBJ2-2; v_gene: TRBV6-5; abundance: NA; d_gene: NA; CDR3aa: CASSYSSAGELFF; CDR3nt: TGTGCCAGCAGTTACTCCTCGGCCGGGGAGCTGTTTTTT
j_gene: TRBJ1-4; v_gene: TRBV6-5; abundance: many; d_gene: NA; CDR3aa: CATGEGSGRKKLFF; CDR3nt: TGTGCCACCGGGGAGGGATCGGGTAGGAAAAAACTGTTTTTT
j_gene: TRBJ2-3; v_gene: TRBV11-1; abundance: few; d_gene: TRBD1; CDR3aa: CASSLGGQGWSQDTQYF; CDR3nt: TGTGCCAGCAGCTTAGGCGGACAGGGATGGTCACAAGATACGCAGTATTTT
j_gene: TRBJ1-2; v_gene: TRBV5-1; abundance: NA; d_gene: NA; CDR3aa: CASSLEPSHGYTF; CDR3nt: TGCGCCAGCAGCTTGGAGCCAAGCCATGGCTACACCTTC
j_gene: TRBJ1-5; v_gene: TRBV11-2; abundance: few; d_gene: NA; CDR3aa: CASSLDGTLNQPQHF; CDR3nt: TGTGCCAGCAGCTTAGACGGGACATTGAATCAGCCCCAGCATTTT
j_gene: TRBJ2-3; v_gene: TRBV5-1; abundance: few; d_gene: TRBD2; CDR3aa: CASSWVKLAGGSDTQYF; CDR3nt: TGCGCCAGCAGCTGGGTTAAGCTAGCGGGGGGGTCAGATACGCAGTATTTT
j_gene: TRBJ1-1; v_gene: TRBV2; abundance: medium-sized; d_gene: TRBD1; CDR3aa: CASSQGAGTEAFF; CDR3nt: TGTGCCAGCAGTCAGGGGGCCGGGACTGAAGCTTTCTTT
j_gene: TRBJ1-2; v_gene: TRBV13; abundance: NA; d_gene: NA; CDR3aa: CASSLSPTAAVNYGYTF; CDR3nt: TGTGCCAGCAGCTTATCCCCCACCGCCGCGGTTAACTATGGCTACACCTTC
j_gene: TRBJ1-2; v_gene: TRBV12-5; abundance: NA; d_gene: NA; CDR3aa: CARDKNYGYTF; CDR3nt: TGTGCTAGGGACAAAAACTATGGCTACACCTTC
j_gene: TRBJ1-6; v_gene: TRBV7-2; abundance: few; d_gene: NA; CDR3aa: CASRVGGGNDSPLHF; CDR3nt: TGTGCCAGTAGGGTGGGGGGGGGCAACGATTCACCCCTCCACTTT
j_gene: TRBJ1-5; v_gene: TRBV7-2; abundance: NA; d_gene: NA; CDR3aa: CASSPRVVEQPQHF; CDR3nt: TGTGCCAGCAGCCCCAGGGTAGTGGAGCAGCCCCAGCATTTT
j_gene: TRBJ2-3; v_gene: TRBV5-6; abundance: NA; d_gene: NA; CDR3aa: CARRGGTDTQYF; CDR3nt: TGTGCCCGGAGGGGTGGTACAGATACGCAGTATTTT
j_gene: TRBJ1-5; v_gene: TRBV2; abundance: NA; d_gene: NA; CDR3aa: CASKGVGNQPQHF; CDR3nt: TGTGCCAGCAAAGGGGTTGGTAATCAGCCCCAGCATTTT
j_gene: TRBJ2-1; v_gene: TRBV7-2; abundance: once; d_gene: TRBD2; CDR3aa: CASGNAGTINEQFF; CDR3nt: TGTGCCAGCGGAAACGCCGGGACTATAAATGAGCAGTTCTTC
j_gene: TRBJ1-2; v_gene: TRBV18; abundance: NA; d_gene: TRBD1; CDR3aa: CASSPDRGYYGYTF; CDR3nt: TGTGCCAGCTCACCCGACAGGGGGTACTATGGCTACACCTTC
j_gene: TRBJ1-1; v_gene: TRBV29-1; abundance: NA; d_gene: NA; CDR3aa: CSVRLMNTEAFF; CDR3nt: TGCAGCGTCAGACTCATGAACACTGAAGCTTTCTTT
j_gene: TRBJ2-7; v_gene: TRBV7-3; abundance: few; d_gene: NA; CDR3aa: CASSLGSPGEGYEQYF; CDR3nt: TGTGCCAGCAGCTTAGGGTCGCCGGGAGAGGGTTACGAGCAGTACTTC
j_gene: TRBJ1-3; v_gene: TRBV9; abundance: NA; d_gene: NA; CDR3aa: CASSAERSPPNTIYF; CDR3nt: TGTGCCAGCAGCGCTGAACGGTCCCCCCCAAACACCATATATTTT
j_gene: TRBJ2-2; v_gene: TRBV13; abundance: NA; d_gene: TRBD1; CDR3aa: CASSPPPRGPGELFF; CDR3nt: TGTGCCAGCAGCCCTCCCCCAAGGGGGCCAGGGGAGCTGTTTTTT
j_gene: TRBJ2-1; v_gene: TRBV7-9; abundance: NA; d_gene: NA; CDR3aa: CAIQVGAYDEQFF; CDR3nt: TGTGCCATCCAGGTGGGGGCGTATGATGAGCAGTTCTTC
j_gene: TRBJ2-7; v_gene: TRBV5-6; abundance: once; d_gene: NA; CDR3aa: CASSLQGHEQYF; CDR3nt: TGTGCCAGCAGCTTACAGGGCCACGAGCAGTACTTC
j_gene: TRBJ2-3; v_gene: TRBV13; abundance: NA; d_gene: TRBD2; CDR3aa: CASSYRLAGDTDTQYF; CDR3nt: TGTGCCAGCAGCTACCGACTAGCGGGGGACACAGATACGCAGTATTTT
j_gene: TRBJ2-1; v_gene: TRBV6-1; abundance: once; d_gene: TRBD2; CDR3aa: CASSVAGGLDEQFF; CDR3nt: TGTGCCAGCAGTGTGGCGGGGGGGCTCGATGAGCAGTTCTTC
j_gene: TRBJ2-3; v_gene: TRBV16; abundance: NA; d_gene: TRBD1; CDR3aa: CASSQQRQGGRDTQYF; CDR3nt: TGTGCCAGCAGCCAGCAACGACAGGGTGGAAGAGATACGCAGTATTTT
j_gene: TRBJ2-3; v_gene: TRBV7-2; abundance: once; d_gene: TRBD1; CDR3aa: CASSYWTGPSTDTQYF; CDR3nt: TGTGCCAGCAGCTATTGGACAGGTCCTAGCACAGATACGCAGTATTTT
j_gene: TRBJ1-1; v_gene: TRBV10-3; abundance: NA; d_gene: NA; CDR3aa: CAISERGEETEAFF; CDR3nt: TGTGCCATCAGTGAGAGGGGTGAGGAGACTGAAGCTTTCTTT
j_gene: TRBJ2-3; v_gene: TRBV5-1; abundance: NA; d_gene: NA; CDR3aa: CASSLAPSDSDTQYF; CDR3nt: TGCGCCAGCAGCCTGGCCCCCAGCGATTCGGATACGCAGTATTTT
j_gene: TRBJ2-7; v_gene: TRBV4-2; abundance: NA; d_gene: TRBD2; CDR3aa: CASSPRLVGDGRAYEQYF; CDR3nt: TGTGCCAGCAGCCCTCGACTAGTGGGGGATGGGAGGGCCTACGAGCAGTACTTC
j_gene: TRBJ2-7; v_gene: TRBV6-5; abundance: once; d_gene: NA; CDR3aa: CASSKFVRGINEQYF; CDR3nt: TGTGCCAGCAGTAAATTCGTACGGGGGATCAACGAGCAGTACTTC
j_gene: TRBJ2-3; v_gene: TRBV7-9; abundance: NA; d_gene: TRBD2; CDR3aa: CASRQRRLAESDTQYF; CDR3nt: TGTGCCAGCAGACAAAGGAGACTAGCGGAGTCAGATACGCAGTATTTT
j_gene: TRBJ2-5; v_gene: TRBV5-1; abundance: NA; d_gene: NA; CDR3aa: CASSLGSVSAETQYF; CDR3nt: TGCGCCAGCAGCTTGGGGAGTGTTTCGGCGGAGACCCAGTACTTC
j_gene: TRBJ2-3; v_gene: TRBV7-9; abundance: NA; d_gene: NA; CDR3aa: CASSLRNSNTDTQYF; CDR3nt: TGTGCCAGCAGCTTACGGAACAGTAACACAGATACGCAGTATTTT
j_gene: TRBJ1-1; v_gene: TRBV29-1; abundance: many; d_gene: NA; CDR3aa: CSAKLQGEAFF; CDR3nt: TGCAGCGCCAAACTCCAGGGTGAAGCTTTCTTT
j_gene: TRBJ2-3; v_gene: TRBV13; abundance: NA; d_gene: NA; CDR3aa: CASSPGPWAGTSTDTQYF; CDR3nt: TGTGCCAGCAGCCCGGGCCCCTGGGCGGGGACTAGCACAGATACGCAGTATTTT
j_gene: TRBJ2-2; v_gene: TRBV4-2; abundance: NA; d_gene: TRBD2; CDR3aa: CASSLQGGANTGELFF; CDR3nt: TGTGCCAGCAGCCTCCAGGGAGGGGCGAACACCGGGGAGCTGTTTTTT
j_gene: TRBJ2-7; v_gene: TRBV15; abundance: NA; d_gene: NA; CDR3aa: CATSRAGDEQYF; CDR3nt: TGTGCCACCAGCAGAGCCGGGGACGAGCAGTACTTC
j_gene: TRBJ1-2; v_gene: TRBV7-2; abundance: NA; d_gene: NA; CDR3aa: CASSFSHGTGGYTF; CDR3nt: TGTGCCAGCAGCTTTTCCCATGGTACGGGGGGCTACACCTTC
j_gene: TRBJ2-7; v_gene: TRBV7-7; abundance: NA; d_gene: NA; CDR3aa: CASSLYGRVYEQYF; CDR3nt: TGTGCCAGCAGCTTATATGGCAGGGTTTACGAGCAGTACTTC
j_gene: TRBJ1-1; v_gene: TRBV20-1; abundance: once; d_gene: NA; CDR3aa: CSARVGGSAFF; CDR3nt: TGCAGTGCTAGAGTAGGCGGTTCAGCTTTCTTT
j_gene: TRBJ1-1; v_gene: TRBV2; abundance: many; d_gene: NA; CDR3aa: CAISRETEAFF; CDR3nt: TGTGCCATCAGCAGGGAAACTGAAGCTTTCTTT